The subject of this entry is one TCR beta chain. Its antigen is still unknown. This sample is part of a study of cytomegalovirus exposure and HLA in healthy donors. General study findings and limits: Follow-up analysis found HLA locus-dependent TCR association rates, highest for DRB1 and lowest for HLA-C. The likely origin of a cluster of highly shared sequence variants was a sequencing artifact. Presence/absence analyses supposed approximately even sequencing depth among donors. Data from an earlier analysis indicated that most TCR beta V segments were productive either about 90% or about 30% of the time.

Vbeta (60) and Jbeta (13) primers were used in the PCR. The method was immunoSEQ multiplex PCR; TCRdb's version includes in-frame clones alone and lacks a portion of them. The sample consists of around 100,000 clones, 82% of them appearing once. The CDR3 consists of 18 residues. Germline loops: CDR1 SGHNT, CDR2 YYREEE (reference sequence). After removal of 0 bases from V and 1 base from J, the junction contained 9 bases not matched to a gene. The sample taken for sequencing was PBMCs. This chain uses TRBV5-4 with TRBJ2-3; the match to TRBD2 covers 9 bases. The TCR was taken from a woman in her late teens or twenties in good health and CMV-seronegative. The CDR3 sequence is CASSLVRAGGSGTDTQYF. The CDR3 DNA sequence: TGTGCCAGCAGCTTGGTTCGAGCGGGGGGTTCGGGCACAGATACGCAGTATTTT.